This entry lists 2 T cell receptor beta chains sequenced from one sample in a study of cytomegalovirus exposure and HLA in healthy donors. Libraries were prepared by immunoSEQ multiplex PCR; TCRdb keeps only in-frame clonotypes and omits some of them. The sample shows some 270,000 clones, 70% to 90% of them seen only once. The sequenced material came from PBMCs. The receptors shown here come from a young woman in good health and CMV-seronegative.

This clone was counted once. The chain joins TRBV7-3 to TRBJ1-2; 7 bases match TRBD1. The ends lost 3 bases at V and 6 bases at J; junction bases unmatched: 4. The CDR3 totals 13 residues. Germline V CDR1 and CDR2: SGHTA, FQGTGA. The CDR3 region is CASSFTGADGYTF. CDR3 DNA sequence: TGTGCCAGCAGCTTTACAGGGGCGGATGGCTACACCTTC.

The rearrangement uses TRBV11-2 and TRBJ1-1, with a possible D match to TRBD1 (6 bases). Trimming removed 5 bases at V and 5 bases at J, with 12 bases between. Germline V lookup: CDR1 SGHAT, CDR2 FQNNGV. The CDR3 runs to 13 residues. The DNA for the CDR3 is TGTGCCAGCAGCCCCCAGGGGTGGACTGAAGCTTTCTTT. Protein product: CASSPQGWTEAFF.